Presented here are 21 T cell receptor beta chains from one specimen sequenced in a study of T cells after yellow fever vaccination. In TCRdb, the 5' RACE reads were re-called with MiXCR into one record per CDR3 protein. The sample records some 550,000 distinct CDR3 sequences, roughly 19% being singletons. The sample here was PBMCs, taken 15 days after the yellow fever booster vaccination. Receptors originate from a man aged 25-45 years who received the YFV17D yellow fever vaccine.

This rearrangement joins TRBV4-3 to TRBJ2-1; 11 positions match TRBD2. The junction had 6 bases not matched to a gene; V was cut back by 1 base and J by 10 bases. CDR3 length: 15 amino acids. Germline V gene sequence: CDR1 LGHNA, CDR2 YSLEER. The CDR3 region has the DNA TGCGCCAGCAGCCAAGGTAGCGGGAGGGTAGGAGAGCAGTTCTTC. Its protein product is CASSQGSGRVGEQFF.

V and J are TRBV10-3 and TRBJ2-5; D ambiguous. V lost 4 bases and J lost 3, with 6 bases in between. CDR1 ENHRY and CDR2 SYGVKD come from the germline V gene. This CDR3 is built from 12 residues. CDR3 sequence: CAISAQEETQYF. The CDR3 DNA sequence: TGTGCCATCAGTGCCCAGGAAGAGACCCAGTACTTC.

This rearrangement joins TRBV18 to TRBJ2-7, with a possible D match to TRBD2 (6 bases). This CDR3 contains 16 residues. Trimming removed 4 bases from V and 4 bases from J, with 20 bases in between. Germline CDR1 is KGHSH and CDR2 is LQKENI. CDR3 DNA: TGTGCCAGCTCACTGTTACGCCGGGAGACCACTTACGAGCAGTACTTC. The encoded protein is CASSLLRRETTYEQYF.

This rearrangement joins TRBV9 to TRBJ1-2; D gene uncertain. This CDR3 contains 14 residues. V lost 0 bases and J lost 6, with 12 bases in between. Germline V gene lookup returns CDR1 SGDLS and CDR2 YYNGEE. The CDR3 reads CASSVVGGNHGYTF. The CDR3 DNA reads TGTGCCAGCAGCGTAGTGGGAGGGAATCATGGCTACACCTTC.

This clonotype has just a few counts. This chain uses TRBV19 with TRBJ1-2; D call uncertain. Trimming cost V 0 bases and J 5 bases, with 10 bases left between them. The CDR3 is 14 residues long. Germline V CDR1 and CDR2: LNHDA, SQIVND (reference sequence). This CDR3 reads CASSIDLGEYGYTF. In DNA, the CDR3 is TGTGCCAGTAGTATAGATCTTGGAGAGTATGGCTACACCTTC.

The V call is TRBV18, the J call TRBJ2-1; 11 bases are shared with TRBD2. The CDR3 has 13 residues. Germline CDR1 is KGHSH and CDR2 is LQKENI. V shed 4 bases and J 9 bases; nucleotides not matched to a gene: 2. DNA for the CDR3: TGTGCCAGCTCACTAGCGGGAGGGCCTGAGCAGTTCTTC. Amino acids: CASSLAGGPEQFF.

This clonotype has only a few counts. The chain uses TRBV7-9 and TRBJ2-7; 8 bases are a match to TRBD2. With 5 bases clipped from V and 2 bases from J, the junction kept 5 bases outside the gene matches. In germline, CDR1 is SEHNR, CDR2 FQNEAQ (reference sequence). The CDR3 length is 14 residues. CDR3 amino acids: CASSTTGLAYEQYF. DNA of the CDR3: TGTGCCAGCAGCACCACGGGACTAGCCTACGAGCAGTACTTC.

V gene TRBV5-4 combines with J gene TRBJ2-1; D is perhaps TRBD1 (6 bases). Germline V gene lookup returns CDR1 SGHNT and CDR2 YYREEE (reference sequence). Trimming cost V 6 bases and J 4 bases, with 11 bases left between them. The CDR3 spans 13 residues. In nucleotides, the CDR3 is TGTGCCAGCACCCGAACAGGGTACAATGAGCAGTTCTTC. Amino acid sequence: CASTRTGYNEQFF.

The rearrangement uses TRBV4-2 and TRBJ2-1; either TRBD1 or TRBD2 may supply D (5 bases each). The CDR3 extends over 15 amino acids. Germline CDR1 reads LGHNA; CDR2 reads YNFKEQ. V was pared by 5 bases and J by 8 bases, with 19 bases between. This chain's CDR3 is CASSGRDGLADEQFF. The CDR3 bases are TGTGCCAGCAGCGGAAGGGACGGGCTCGCGGATGAGCAGTTCTTC.

This clonotype came up a few times. V usage is TRBV4-1 and J usage is TRBJ2-2, with D possibly TRBD1 on 5 matching bases. Trimming pared 0 bases from V and 9 bases from J, leaving 14 bases between. CDR1 and CDR2 (germline): MGHRA, YSYEKL. The CDR3 is 15 amino acids. The DNA for the CDR3 is TGCGCCAGCAGCCAAGATGGGCCCAAGGGGTGGGAGCTGTTTTTT. It yields the protein CASSQDGPKGWELFF.

A few counts support this clonotype. This chain links TRBV21-1 with TRBJ2-5; the tabulated D call, TRBD2, remains unverified against the DNA. TRBV21-1 is a pseudogene locus. The length of the CDR3 is 17 residues. CDR3 sequence reads: CASSNGQGPIGEETQYF. The CDR3 region has the DNA TGTGCCAGCAGCAATGGTCAGGGCCCCATTGGAGAAGAGACCCAGTACTTC.

The chain uses TRBV12-3 or TRBV12-4 and TRBJ2-1, with D tentatively TRBD1 (5 bases). V was pared by 7 bases and J by 6 bases, with 16 bases between. This CDR3 has 14 residues. Here the CDR3 DNA reads TGTGCCAGCACCCCCCAGGGCCAGCCCAATGAGCAGTTCTTC. It yields the protein CASTPQGQPNEQFF.

J is TRBJ2-7 and V is TRBV6-1; TRBD2 is a possible D gene (6 bases). The germline V gene has CDR1 MNHNS and CDR2 SASEGT. V lost 7 bases and J 0 bases, leaving 10 bases between the germline ends. CDR3 length: 13 amino acids. CDR3 sequence (DNA): TGTGCCAGCAAACAGACTAGCTCCTACGAGCAGTACTTC. As protein: CASKQTSSYEQYF.

The table lists this clonotype with a few counts. The chain joins TRBV28 to TRBJ2-5; a weak D match, TRBD1 (6 bases). This CDR3 is built from 17 residues. V dropped 3 bases and J dropped 7 bases, with 24 bases sitting between them. Germline values: CDR1 MDHEN, CDR2 SYDVKM. The CDR3 bases are TGTGCCAGCAGTTTTTCTCTTGGGGGCCGACCCCGTGGGACCCAGTACTTC. It is translated as CASSFSLGGRPRGTQYF.

In this sample, this clonotype turned up a few times. The CDR3: CASSLRGLGYTF. CDR3 DNA sequence: TGTGCCAGCAGTTTAAGAGGGTTAGGCTACACCTTC. V is TRBV27 and J is TRBJ1-2; D is unclear. V lost 2 bases to trimming and J lost 8 bases, with 9 bases between them. The germline V gene encodes CDR1 MNHEY and CDR2 SMNVEV (reference sequence). The CDR3 is 12 residues long.

This rearrangement joins TRBV7-3 to TRBJ2-3; D is unresolved. V was pared by 3 bases and J by 2 bases, with 6 bases between. Germline V lookup: CDR1 SGHTA, CDR2 FQGTGA. The CDR3 is 13 residues long. The CDR3 coding sequence is TGTGCCAGCAGCTTTTCAACCACAGATACGCAGTATTTT. It is translated as CASSFSTTDTQYF.

This clonotype has just a few counts. This rearrangement joins TRBV20-1 to TRBJ2-3; unclear D gene. Deletions cut 3 bases from V and 4 bases from J, with 14 bases between. Germline V gene sequence: CDR1 DFQATT, CDR2 SNEGSKA (reference sequence). The CDR3 length is 14 residues. CDR3 nucleotides: TGCAGTGCTAGGATTAGCTTGGTTCCAGATACGCAGTATTTT. Its protein is CSARISLVPDTQYF.

The chain joins TRBV11-2 to TRBJ2-1; 10 bases map to TRBD2. The germline gives CDR1 SGHAT, CDR2 FQNNGV. The CDR3 runs to 18 residues. With 5 bases clipped from V and 4 bases from J, the junction kept 14 bases outside the gene matches. The CDR3 DNA sequence: TGTGCCAGCAGCCCCCCCTTGGGCCCAGCGGGAGGGTACAATGAGCAGTTCTTC. Residues: CASSPPLGPAGGYNEQFF.

This clonotype was detected many times. V usage is TRBV5-1 and J usage is TRBJ1-1; the D gene is possibly TRBD1 (5 bases). Germline assignment: CDR1 SGHRS and CDR2 YFSETQ. V was pared by 4 bases and J by 2 bases, with 9 bases between. The CDR3 length is 13 residues. The chain's CDR3 is CASSTTANTEAFF. CDR3 coding DNA: TGCGCCAGCAGCACGACAGCTAACACTGAAGCTTTCTTT.

This chain joins TRBV6-2 or TRBV6-3 and TRBJ2-1; D might be TRBD1 (6 bases). Trimming shortened V by 6 bases and J by 12 bases, and 12 bases separated the two germline ends. CDR3 length equals 11 residues. From germline, CDR1 is MNHEY and CDR2 SVGEGT. The CDR3 protein is CASSPGVWQFF. Here the CDR3 DNA reads TGTGCCAGCAGCCCAGGGGTATGGCAGTTCTTC.

This clonotype was seen a handful of times. The CDR3 sequence: CSVKTGFTYEQYF. For the CDR3, the DNA is TGCAGCGTCAAGACAGGGTTCACCTACGAGCAGTACTTC. The gene calls are TRBV29-1 and TRBJ2-7, with 7 positions matching TRBD1. The CDR3 is 13 residues long. CDR1 is SQVTM, CDR2 ANQGSEA, per germline. V lost 6 bases, J lost 2 bases, and 7 bases stayed unmatched.